Listed here are 26 T cell receptor beta chains from one sample, sequenced in a study of blood T cell repertoires in COVID-19 (dated by TCRdb to about 2020). The protocol used for the library was the immunoSEQ multiplex PCR assay. Sourced from immuneACCESS, this table was stored by TCRdb with only in-frame sequences that have V and J called. A share of the clones is absent; for the studies checked, an unresolved V gene accounts for under half, and the remainder has no known explanation. The table for this sample lists some 210,000 clones; 65% to 85% of them were counted only once. The ten biggest clones cover roughly 4.5% of the sample. The sequenced material came from PBMCs or T cells enriched from blood (not recorded which). These receptor sequences come from a young man with acute COVID-19.

The chain has TRBV3-1 (or the pseudogene TRBV3-2) and TRBJ1-6; D may be TRBD1 (5 bases). The ends were cut back, 0 bases at V and 7 bases at J, with 13 bases in the middle. The CDR3 has 16 residues. Germline V gene sequence: CDR1 LGHDT, CDR2 YNNKEL (reference sequence). Here the CDR3 DNA reads TGTGCCAGCAGCCAAGATTGGGCAGGGATGAATTCACCCCTCCACTTT. It specifies CASSQDWAGMNSPLHF.

This chain links TRBV6-5 with TRBJ1-1, with TRBD1 matching 8 bases. The CDR3 extends over 14 amino acids. V shed 5 bases and J 5 bases; nucleotides not matched to a gene: 7. Germline CDR1 is MNHEY and CDR2 is SVGAGI. The DNA of the CDR3 is TGTGCCAGCAGTACAGGGGGATGGGATACTGAAGCTTTCTTT. This sequence encodes CASSTGGWDTEAFF.

A word on this clone: At the DNA level, this CDR3 is encoded by other sequences in the same sample as well. The chain links TRBV27 to TRBJ1-1, with 7 bases lining up with TRBD1. The V gene end was trimmed by 5 bases and the J gene end by 1 base; junction bases not matched to a gene: 1. Germline CDR1 MNHEY, CDR2 SMNVEV (reference sequence). The CDR3 length is 13 residues. CDR3 sequence (DNA): TGTGCCAGCAGTAGGGGGCGGAACACTGAAGCTTTCTTT. Protein sequence: CASSRGRNTEAFF.

The chain has TRBV3-1 (or the pseudogene TRBV3-2) and TRBJ2-7; a weak D match, TRBD1 (6 bases). V lost 5 bases and J lost 7, with 15 bases in between. This CDR3 is built from 13 residues. CDR1 and CDR2 from the germline V gene are LGHDT and YNNKEL (reference sequence). The CDR3 loop is CASSRTAAPEQYF. DNA of the CDR3: TGTGCCAGCAGCAGGACAGCGGCTCCGGAGCAGTACTTC.

The CDR3 loop reads CAISALAGRNEQFF. The CDR3, as DNA: TGTGCCATCAGTGCACTAGCGGGGAGGAATGAGCAGTTCTTC. V usage is TRBV10-3 and J usage is TRBJ2-1, with 10 bases aligning to TRBD2. The CDR3 spans 14 residues. Looked up from germline, CDR1 is ENHRY and CDR2 is SYGVKD. With V trimmed by 4 bases and J by 7 bases, 4 bases remained unmatched.

This clone was seen only once. The genes are TRBV10-2 and TRBJ2-5; no definite D call. V was trimmed by 7 bases and J by 5 bases, leaving 11 bases between them. The CDR3 spans 12 residues. CDR1 and CDR2 from the germline V gene are WSHSY and SAAADI. CDR3 amino acids: CASTQSLETQYF. The CDR3 DNA sequence: TGCGCCAGCACGCAGTCCTTGGAGACCCAGTACTTC.

This clone was counted only a few times. J is TRBJ2-7 and V is TRBV27, with a weak D call TRBD1 (5 bases). From germline, CDR1 is MNHEY and CDR2 SMNVEV (reference sequence). The CDR3 loop spans 15 amino acids. Trimming stripped 5 bases from V and 7 bases from J, with 21 bases between. This CDR3 is CASSLRPGWSSEQYF. The CDR3 DNA sequence: TGTGCCAGCAGTCTACGCCCAGGGTGGTCGTCGGAGCAGTACTTC.

The chain joins TRBV9 to TRBJ1-2; 7 bases map to TRBD1. After removal of 0 bases from V and 5 bases from J, the junction contained 13 bases not matched to a gene. Germline CDR1 reads SGDLS; CDR2 reads YYNGEE. The CDR3 spans 17 residues. In DNA form, the CDR3 reads TGTGCCAGCAGCGTAGTTGGCAATAACAGGGGATTATATGGCTACACCTTC. Translated, it gives CASSVVGNNRGLYGYTF.

V is TRBV2 and J is TRBJ2-7; possible D gene TRBD1, 7 bases. Germline-derived CDR1 and CDR2 are SNHLY and FYNNEI. Trimming stripped 11 bases from V and 4 bases from J, with 18 bases between. The CDR3 sequence is 13 residues long. The CDR3 sequence is CAVSRGASYEQYF. The DNA for the CDR3 is TGTGCCGTTTCCAGGGGGGCTAGTTACGAGCAGTACTTC.

V and J are TRBV6-2 or TRBV6-3 and TRBJ2-5; 8 bases align to TRBD2. Germline CDR1 MNHEY, CDR2 SVGEGT. The CDR3 totals 15 residues. The junction had 8 bases not matched to a gene; V was cut back by 5 bases and J by 3 bases. The CDR3 spells CASSQLGLVKETQYF. Here the CDR3 DNA reads TGTGCCAGCAGTCAGCTGGGACTAGTAAAAGAGACCCAGTACTTC.

This sequence joins TRBV4-2 and TRBJ2-1, with 11 bases identical to TRBD2. Germline V gives CDR1 LGHNA, CDR2 YNFKEQ. V gave up 5 bases and J gave up 7 bases; unmatched junction bases: 16. The CDR3 totals 18 residues. This chain's CDR3 is CASSLQLRLAGSSNEQFF. The CDR3 DNA reads TGTGCCAGCAGCTTACAACTTCGACTAGCGGGGAGCTCAAATGAGCAGTTCTTC.

The chain is built from TRBV5-6 and TRBJ1-2; TRBD1 might be the D (6 bases). Germline V gene sequence: CDR1 SGHDT, CDR2 YYEEEE. Trimming took off 6 bases at V and 0 bases at J, with 12 bases between the two ends. The length of the CDR3 is 14 residues. In DNA, the CDR3 is TGTGCCAGCACCCCTGCAGGGGCTAACTATGGCTACACCTTC. Translating gives CASTPAGANYGYTF.

The gene calls are TRBV5-1 and TRBJ2-2, with a tentative D call TRBD1 (5 bases). Germline CDR1 reads SGHRS; CDR2 reads YFSETQ. V was trimmed by 0 bases and J by 4 bases, leaving 7 bases between them. The CDR3 sequence is 14 residues long. CDR3 bases: TGCGCCAGCAGCTTGGGACAGATCACCGGGGAGCTGTTTTTT. Residues: CASSLGQITGELFF.

The chain uses TRBV6-5 and TRBJ2-6; D ambiguous. From germline, CDR1 is MNHEY and CDR2 SVGAGI. V lost 7 bases and J 1 base, leaving 5 bases between the germline ends. There are 13 residues in the CDR3. CDR3 loop: CASTGSGANVLTF. CDR3 sequence (DNA): TGTGCCAGCACCGGGTCTGGGGCCAACGTCCTGACTTTC.

This clone has only one observation. The chain carries TRBV5-5 and TRBJ2-3; 8 bases map to TRBD1. The germline V gene has CDR1 SGHKS and CDR2 YYEKEE (reference sequence). This CDR3 is built from 18 residues. The trim removed 4 bases at V and 2 bases at J, leaving 15 bases unmatched. The CDR3 sequence: CASSPITSDRVITDTQYF. The CDR3 DNA reads as TGTGCCAGCAGCCCAATTACATCGGACAGGGTTATCACAGATACGCAGTATTTT.

The rearrangement uses TRBV11-2 and TRBJ2-6; perhaps TRBD1 as D (5 bases). Germline assignment: CDR1 SGHAT and CDR2 FQNNGV. This CDR3 has 15 residues. Trimming removed 10 bases from V and 0 bases from J, with 13 bases in between. This chain's CDR3 is CATDGHTSGANVLTF. CDR3 bases: TGTGCCACTGATGGACATACCTCTGGGGCCAACGTCCTGACTTTC.

The chain carries TRBV6-5 and TRBJ2-3, with 10 bases matching TRBD2. The CDR3 has 13 amino acids. J gave up 5 bases and V 6 bases, and 2 bases lay outside the gene matches. Germline-derived CDR1 and CDR2 are MNHEY and SVGAGI. The CDR3 sequence is CASRAGGRDTQYF. In DNA, the CDR3 is TGTGCCAGCAGAGCGGGGGGGCGAGATACGCAGTATTTT.

The V gene is TRBV6-5, the J gene TRBJ2-1; the D is unclear. This CDR3 spans 11 amino acids. V was pared by 4 bases and J by 5 bases, with 3 bases between. Germline-derived CDR1 and CDR2 are MNHEY and SVGAGI. CDR3 in amino acids: CASSSNNEQFF. CDR3 DNA: TGTGCCAGCAGTTCCAACAATGAGCAGTTCTTC.

This rearrangement joins TRBV5-5 to TRBJ1-1, with no clear D. The CDR3 has 15 residues. Germline V gives CDR1 SGHKS, CDR2 YYEKEE (reference sequence). The germline V and J ends were trimmed by 1 base and 2 bases, with 12 bases remaining between them. CDR3 nucleotides: TGTGCCAGCAGCTTGTTCGAGTTTTATAACACTGAAGCTTTCTTT. This sequence encodes CASSLFEFYNTEAFF.

This clone showed up just once. The gene calls are TRBV24-1 and TRBJ1-5; D gene unclear. The germline V gene has CDR1 KGHDR and CDR2 SFDVKD. The CDR3 covers 13 residues. The germline V and J ends were trimmed by 2 bases and 7 bases, with 8 bases remaining between them. Written as DNA, the CDR3 is TGTGCCACCAGTGATTCAGTCCACCAGCCCCAGCATTTT. It translates to CATSDSVHQPQHF.

V and J are TRBV6-5 and TRBJ1-1; D call uncertain. The germline gives CDR1 MNHEY, CDR2 SVGAGI. The V end was cut by 6 bases, the J end by 7 bases, with 9 bases between. The CDR3 spans 11 residues. CDR3 residues: CASRGGVEAFF. CDR3 in DNA: TGTGCCAGCAGGGGCGGGGTTGAAGCTTTCTTT.

Worth noting for this clone: Other nucleotide sequences in the sample specify the same CDR3. This chain links TRBV3-1 (or the pseudogene TRBV3-2) with TRBJ1-2; weak D call: TRBD1 (5 bases). V was pared by 1 base and J by 8 bases, with 11 bases between. The CDR3 is made up of 13 amino acids. Germline-derived CDR1 and CDR2 are LGHDT and YNNKEL (reference sequence). The CDR3 here is CASSQGQGGGYTF. The DNA for the CDR3 is TGTGCCAGCAGCCAAGGTCAGGGAGGGGGCTACACCTTC.

The chain couples TRBV10-3 to TRBJ1-3, with D possibly matching TRBD1 (6 bases). The CDR3 contains 14 residues. V lost 10 bases, J lost 4 bases, and 17 bases lay in between. Germline loops: CDR1 ENHRY, CDR2 SYGVKD. The CDR3 nucleotides are TGTGCCACCGCTAATACAGGGTCCGGAAACACCATATATTTT. This gives the protein CATANTGSGNTIYF.

The V and J genes are TRBV18 and TRBJ2-5; possible D gene TRBD1, 5 bases. This CDR3 has 15 amino acids. V was clipped by 0 bases and J by 2 bases, with 10 bases between them. Germline V gives CDR1 KGHSH, CDR2 LQKENI. CDR3 in DNA: TGTGCCAGCTCACCACCGGGGCAGATTCAAGAGACCCAGTACTTC. Translating gives CASSPPGQIQETQYF.

This clone was picked up a small number of times. The chain has TRBV4-1 and TRBJ2-7, with D perhaps matching TRBD2 (7 bases). This CDR3 is built from 14 residues. From germline, CDR1 is MGHRA and CDR2 YSYEKL. Trimming pared 4 bases from V and 6 bases from J, leaving 16 bases between. CDR3 sequence: CASSPNGGAGEQYF. The DNA of the CDR3 is TGCGCCAGCAGCCCTAATGGGGGGGCGGGCGAGCAGTACTTC.

The chain employs TRBV3-1 (or the pseudogene TRBV3-2) and TRBJ1-2; D might be TRBD1 (5 bases). V was shortened by 6 bases and J by 4 bases, with 15 bases between the two germline ends. Per germline, CDR1 LGHDT and CDR2 YNNKEL (reference sequence). CDR3 size: 14 residues. The CDR3 DNA is TGTGCCAGCAGTCTTGAAGACAGCCTCTATGGCTACACCTTC. Translated: CASSLEDSLYGYTF.